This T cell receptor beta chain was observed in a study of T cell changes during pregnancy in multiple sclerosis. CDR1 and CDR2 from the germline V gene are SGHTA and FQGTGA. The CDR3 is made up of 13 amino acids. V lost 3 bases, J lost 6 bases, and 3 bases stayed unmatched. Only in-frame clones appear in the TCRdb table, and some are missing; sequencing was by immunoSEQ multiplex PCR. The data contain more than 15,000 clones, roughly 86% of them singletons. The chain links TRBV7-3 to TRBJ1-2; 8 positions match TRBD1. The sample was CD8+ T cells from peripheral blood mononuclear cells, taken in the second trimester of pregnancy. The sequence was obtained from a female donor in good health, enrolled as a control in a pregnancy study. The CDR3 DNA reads TGTGCCAGCAGCTTCGGACAGGGAGATGGCTACACCTTC. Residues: CASSFGQGDGYTF.